This T cell receptor (beta chain) was obtained from a study of early T cells in non-severe SARS-CoV-2 infection. Individual cDNA molecules carried attached unique molecular identifiers. TCRdb redid the calling of the 5' RACE reads with MiXCR, one entry per CDR3 protein. The data contain 30,000 to 40,000 distinct CDR3 sequences, 5.4% of them singletons. Germline V gene data show CDR1 as DFQATT and CDR2 as SNEGSKA (reference sequence). The V segment lost 4 bases and the J segment 0 bases; nucleotides outside the gene matches: 4. The CDR3 length is 15 residues. This receptor was taken from an adult who was a healthcare worker with PCR-confirmed SARS-CoV-2 infection or an uninfected control (not recorded which). The gene calls are TRBV20-1 and TRBJ2-1; 9 bases fit TRBD2. What was sequenced was whole blood. CDR3 DNA sequence: TGCAGTGCTACGACTAGCGGAAGCTCCTACAATGAGCAGTTCTTC. This sequence encodes CSATTSGSSYNEQFF.